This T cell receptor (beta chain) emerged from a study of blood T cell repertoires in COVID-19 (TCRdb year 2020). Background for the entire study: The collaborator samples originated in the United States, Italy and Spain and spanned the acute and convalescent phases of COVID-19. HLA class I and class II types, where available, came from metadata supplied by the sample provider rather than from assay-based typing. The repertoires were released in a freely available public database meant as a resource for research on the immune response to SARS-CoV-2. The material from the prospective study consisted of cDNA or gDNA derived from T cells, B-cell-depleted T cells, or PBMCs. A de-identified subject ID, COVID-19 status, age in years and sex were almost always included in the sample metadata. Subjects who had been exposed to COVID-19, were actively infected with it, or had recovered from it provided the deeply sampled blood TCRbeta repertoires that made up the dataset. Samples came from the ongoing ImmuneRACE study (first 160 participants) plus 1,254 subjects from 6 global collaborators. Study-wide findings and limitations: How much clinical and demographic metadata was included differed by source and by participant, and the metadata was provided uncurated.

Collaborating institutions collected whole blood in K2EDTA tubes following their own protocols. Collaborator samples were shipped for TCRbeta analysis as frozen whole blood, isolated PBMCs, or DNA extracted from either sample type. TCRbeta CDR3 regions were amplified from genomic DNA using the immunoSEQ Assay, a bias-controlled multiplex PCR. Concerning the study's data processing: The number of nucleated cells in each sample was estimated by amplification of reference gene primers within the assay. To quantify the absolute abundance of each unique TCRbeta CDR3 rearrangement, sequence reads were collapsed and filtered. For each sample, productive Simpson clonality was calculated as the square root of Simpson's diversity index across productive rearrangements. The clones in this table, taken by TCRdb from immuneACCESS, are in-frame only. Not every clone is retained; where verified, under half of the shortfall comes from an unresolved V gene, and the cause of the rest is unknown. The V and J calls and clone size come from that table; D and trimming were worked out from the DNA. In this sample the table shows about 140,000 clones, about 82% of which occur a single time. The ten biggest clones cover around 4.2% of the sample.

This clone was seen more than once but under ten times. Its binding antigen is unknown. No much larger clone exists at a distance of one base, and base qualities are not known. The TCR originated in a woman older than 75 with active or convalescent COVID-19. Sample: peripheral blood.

The sequenced DNA is TGCGCCAGCAGCTTAGGGGTTGGTGGCACTGAAGCTTTCTTT. The translation is CASSLGVGGTEAFF. This chain joins TRBV5-1 to TRBJ1-1; TRBD1 is perhaps the D gene, given 5 matching bases. The CDR3 numbers 14 residues from cysteine through phenylalanine. The DNA shown is the 42-base CDR3, in frame from base 1. Trimming takes 2 bases from V and 4 bases from J, and the germline ends sit 12 bases apart. CDR1 and CDR2 are drawn from the germline V gene: SGHRS, YFSETQ.